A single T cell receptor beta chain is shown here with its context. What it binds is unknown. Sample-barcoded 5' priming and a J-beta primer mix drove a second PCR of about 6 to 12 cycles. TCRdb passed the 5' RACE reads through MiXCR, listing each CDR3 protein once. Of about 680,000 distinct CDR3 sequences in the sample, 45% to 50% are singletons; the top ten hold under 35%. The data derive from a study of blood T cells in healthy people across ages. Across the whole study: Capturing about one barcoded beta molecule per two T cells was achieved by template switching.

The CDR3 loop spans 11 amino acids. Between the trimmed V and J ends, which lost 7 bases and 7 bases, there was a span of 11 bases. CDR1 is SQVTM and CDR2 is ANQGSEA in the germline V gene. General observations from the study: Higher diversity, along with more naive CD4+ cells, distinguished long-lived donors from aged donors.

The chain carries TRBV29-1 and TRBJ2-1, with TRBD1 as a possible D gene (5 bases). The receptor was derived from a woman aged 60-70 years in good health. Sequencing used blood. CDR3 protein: CSGGPGNEQFF. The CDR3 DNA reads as TGCAGCGGTGGGCCAGGGAATGAGCAGTTCTTC.